A selection of T cell receptor beta chains follows, all from one sample in a study of OX40 agonist ivuxolimab in advanced cancers. Sequencing was performed with immunoSEQ multiplex PCR; in TCRdb, only in-frame clones are kept and a portion is missing. The sample shows approximately 26,000 clones, about 90% of them seen only once. The sequenced sample was CD4+ or CD8+ T cells sorted from blood, obtained in a trial of the OX40 agonist ivuxolimab. Receptor source: an adult with an advanced solid tumor such as melanoma, head and neck, liver or kidney cancer. CDR3s include the opening cysteine and the closing phenylalanine or tryptophan. A D gene is named only where the DNA matches it firmly.

v_call	d_call	cdr3_aa
TRBV7-6	-	CASSYGAGGGTDTQYF
TRBV9	-	CASSVLGAPQETQYF
TRBV6-5	-	CASSYSTWSNNEQFF
TRBV4-1	-	CASSQDPDSTYEQYF
TRBV28	TRBD2	CASSSKREWTYEQYF
TRBV7-6	-	CASSQTPLYSGYNEQFF
TRBV29-1	-	CSVLDSSYGYTF
TRBV2	-	CASSELSPTNQPQHF
TRBV6-4	-	CASSQQGNTEAFF
TRBV6-5	TRBD2	CASSSGTSSYNEQFF
TRBV7-6	-	CASSSLDEGGSEKLFF
TRBV6-5	TRBD2	CASSTIRAGEQFF
TRBV7-9	TRBD2	CASSLPPREASTGELFF
TRBV7-9	-	CASSFGGPQHF
TRBV5-1	TRBD2	CASSLVGLAGYNEQFF
TRBV15	TRBD1	CATSADRGRSSYEQYF
TRBV4-1	-	CASSQQDGVYEQYF